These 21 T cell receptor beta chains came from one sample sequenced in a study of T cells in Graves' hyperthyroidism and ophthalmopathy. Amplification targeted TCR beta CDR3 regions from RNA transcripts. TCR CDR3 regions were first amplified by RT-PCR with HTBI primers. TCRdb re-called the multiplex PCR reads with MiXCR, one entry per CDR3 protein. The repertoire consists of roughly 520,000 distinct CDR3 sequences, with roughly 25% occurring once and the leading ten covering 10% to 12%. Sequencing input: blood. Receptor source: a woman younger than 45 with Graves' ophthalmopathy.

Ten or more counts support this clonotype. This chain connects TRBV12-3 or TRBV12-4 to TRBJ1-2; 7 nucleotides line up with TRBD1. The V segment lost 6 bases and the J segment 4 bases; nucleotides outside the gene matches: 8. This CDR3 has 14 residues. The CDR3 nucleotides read TGTGCCAGCAGCCAACAGGGGTCCCTCTATGGCTACACCTTC. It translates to CASSQQGSLYGYTF.

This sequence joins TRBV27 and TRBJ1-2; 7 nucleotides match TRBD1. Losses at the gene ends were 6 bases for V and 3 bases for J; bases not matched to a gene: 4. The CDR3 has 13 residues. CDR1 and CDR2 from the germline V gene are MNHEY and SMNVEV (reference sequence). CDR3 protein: CASRRGTDYGYTF. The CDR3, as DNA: TGTGCCAGCAGGAGGGGGACAGACTATGGCTACACCTTC.

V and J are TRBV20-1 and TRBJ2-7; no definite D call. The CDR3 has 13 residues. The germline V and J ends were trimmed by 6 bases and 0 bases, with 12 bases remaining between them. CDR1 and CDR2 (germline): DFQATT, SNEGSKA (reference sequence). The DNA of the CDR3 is TGCAGTGCGGTCGATAGGGACTCCTACGAGCAGTACTTC. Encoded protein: CSAVDRDSYEQYF.

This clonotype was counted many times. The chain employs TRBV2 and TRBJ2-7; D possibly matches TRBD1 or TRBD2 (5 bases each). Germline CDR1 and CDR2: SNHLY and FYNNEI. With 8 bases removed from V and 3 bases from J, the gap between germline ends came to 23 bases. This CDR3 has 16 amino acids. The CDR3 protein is CASDSDLFTRGYEQYF. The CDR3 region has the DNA TGTGCCAGCGACAGCGATTTATTTACTAGAGGCTACGAGCAGTACTTC.

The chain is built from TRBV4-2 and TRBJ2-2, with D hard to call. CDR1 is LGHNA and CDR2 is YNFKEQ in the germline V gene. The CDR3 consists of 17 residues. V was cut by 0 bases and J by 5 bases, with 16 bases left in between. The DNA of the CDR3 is TGTGCCAGCAGCCAAGACCCCCCCAGTGGGGTGACCGGGGAGCTGTTTTTT. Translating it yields CASSQDPPSGVTGELFF.

The CDR3 DNA is TGTGCCAGCAGGGGACAGGGGTTCGATACGCAGTATTTT. Encoded protein: CASRGQGFDTQYF. The V and J genes are TRBV12-3 or TRBV12-4 and TRBJ2-3; 10 positions match TRBD1. This CDR3 region has 13 residues. V lost 6 bases to trimming and J lost 6 bases; unmatched junction nucleotides: 3.

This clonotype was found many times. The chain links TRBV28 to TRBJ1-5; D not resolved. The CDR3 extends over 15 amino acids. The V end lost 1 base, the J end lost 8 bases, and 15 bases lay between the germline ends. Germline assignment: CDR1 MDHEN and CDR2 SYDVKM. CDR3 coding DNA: TGTGCCAGCAGTTTATCCGTAAAACACCTGGAGCCCCAGCATTTT. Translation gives CASSLSVKHLEPQHF.

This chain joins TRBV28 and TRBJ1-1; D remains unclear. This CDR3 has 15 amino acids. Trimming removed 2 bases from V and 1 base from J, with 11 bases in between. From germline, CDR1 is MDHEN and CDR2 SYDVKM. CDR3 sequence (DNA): TGTGCCAGCAGTTTAAGTCATGCAGAGAACACTGAAGCTTTCTTT. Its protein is CASSLSHAENTEAFF.

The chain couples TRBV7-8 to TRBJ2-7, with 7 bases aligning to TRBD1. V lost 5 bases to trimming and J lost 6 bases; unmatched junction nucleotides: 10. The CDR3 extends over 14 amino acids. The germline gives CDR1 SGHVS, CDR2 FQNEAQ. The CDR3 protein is CASSADRDVGEQYF. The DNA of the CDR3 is TGTGCCAGCAGCGCAGACAGGGACGTCGGCGAGCAGTACTTC.

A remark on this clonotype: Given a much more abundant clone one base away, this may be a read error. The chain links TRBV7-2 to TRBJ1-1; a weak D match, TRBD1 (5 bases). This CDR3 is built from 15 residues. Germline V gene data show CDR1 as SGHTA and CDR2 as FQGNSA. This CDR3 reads CASSFLEFWGTEACF. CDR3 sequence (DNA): TGTGCCAGCAGCTTCCTTGAGTTTTGGGGCACTGAAGCTTGCTTT.

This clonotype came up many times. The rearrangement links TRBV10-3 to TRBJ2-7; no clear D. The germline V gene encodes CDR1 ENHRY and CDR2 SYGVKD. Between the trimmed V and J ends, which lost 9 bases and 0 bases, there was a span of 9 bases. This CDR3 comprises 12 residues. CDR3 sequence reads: CAISGLSYEQYF. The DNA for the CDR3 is TGTGCCATATCGGGTCTCTCCTACGAGCAGTACTTC.

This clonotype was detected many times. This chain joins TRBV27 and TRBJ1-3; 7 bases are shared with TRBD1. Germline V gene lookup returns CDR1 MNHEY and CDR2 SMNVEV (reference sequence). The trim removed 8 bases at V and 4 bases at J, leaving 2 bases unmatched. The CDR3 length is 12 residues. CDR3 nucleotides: TGTGCCAGCGTGGGACAGGGAAACACCATATATTTT. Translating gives CASVGQGNTIYF.

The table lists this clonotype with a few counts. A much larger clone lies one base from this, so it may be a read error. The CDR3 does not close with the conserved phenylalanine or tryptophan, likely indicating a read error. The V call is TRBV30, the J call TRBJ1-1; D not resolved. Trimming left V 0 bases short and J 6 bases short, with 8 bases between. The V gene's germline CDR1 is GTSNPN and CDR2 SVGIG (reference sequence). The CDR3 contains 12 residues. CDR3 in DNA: TGTGCCTGGAGTGTACTTGGGCCTGAAGCTTTCCTT. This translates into CAWSVLGPEAFL.

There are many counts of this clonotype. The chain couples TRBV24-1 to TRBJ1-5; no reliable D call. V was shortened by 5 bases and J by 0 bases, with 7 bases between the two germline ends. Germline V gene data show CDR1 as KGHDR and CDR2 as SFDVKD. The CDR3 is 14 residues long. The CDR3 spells CATSAHHSNQPQHF. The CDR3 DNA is TGTGCCACCAGTGCTCACCATAGCAATCAGCCCCAGCATTTT.

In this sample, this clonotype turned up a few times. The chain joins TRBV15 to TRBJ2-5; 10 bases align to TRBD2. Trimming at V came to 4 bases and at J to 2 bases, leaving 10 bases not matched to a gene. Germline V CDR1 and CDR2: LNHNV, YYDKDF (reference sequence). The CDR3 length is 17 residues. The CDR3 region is CATSIRRGSGGQETQYF. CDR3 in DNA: TGTGCCACCAGCATCCGTCGGGGTAGCGGGGGGCAAGAGACCCAGTACTTC.

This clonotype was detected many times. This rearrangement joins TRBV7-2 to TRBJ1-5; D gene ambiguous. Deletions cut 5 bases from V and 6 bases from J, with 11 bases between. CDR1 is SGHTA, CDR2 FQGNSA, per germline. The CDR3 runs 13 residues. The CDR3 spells CASSTRFGQPQHF. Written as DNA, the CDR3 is TGTGCCAGCAGCACCCGATTCGGTCAGCCCCAGCATTTT.

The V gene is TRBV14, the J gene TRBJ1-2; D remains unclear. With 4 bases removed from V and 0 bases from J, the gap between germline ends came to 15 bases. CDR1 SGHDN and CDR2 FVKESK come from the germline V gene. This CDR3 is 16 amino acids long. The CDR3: CASSRPEPTPNYGYTF. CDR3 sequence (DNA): TGTGCCAGCAGCCGCCCGGAACCGACTCCTAACTATGGCTACACCTTC.

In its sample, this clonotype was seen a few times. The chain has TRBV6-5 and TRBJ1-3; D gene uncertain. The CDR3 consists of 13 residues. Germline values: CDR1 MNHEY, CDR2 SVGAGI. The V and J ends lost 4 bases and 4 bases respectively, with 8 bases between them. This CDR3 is CASSSAVGNTIYF. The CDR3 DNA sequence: TGTGCCAGCAGTTCGGCCGTGGGAAACACCATATATTTT.

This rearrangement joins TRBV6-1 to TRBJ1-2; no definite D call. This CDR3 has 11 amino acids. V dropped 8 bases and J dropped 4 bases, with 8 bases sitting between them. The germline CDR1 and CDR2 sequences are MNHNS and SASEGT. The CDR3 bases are TGTGCCAGCGACGTGTCCTATGGCTACACCTTC. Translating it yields CASDVSYGYTF.

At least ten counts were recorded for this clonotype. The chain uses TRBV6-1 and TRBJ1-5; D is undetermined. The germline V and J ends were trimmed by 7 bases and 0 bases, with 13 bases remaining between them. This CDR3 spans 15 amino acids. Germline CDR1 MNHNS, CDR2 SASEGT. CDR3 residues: CASNIVLSSNQPQHF. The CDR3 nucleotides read TGTGCCAGCAATATCGTTTTATCTAGCAATCAGCCCCAGCATTTT.

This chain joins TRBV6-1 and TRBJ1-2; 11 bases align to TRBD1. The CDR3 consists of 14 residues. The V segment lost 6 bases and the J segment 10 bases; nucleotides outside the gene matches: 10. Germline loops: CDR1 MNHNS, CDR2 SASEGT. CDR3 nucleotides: TGTGCCAGCAGCCTAAGCATGGGACAGGGGGACTACACCTTC. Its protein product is CASSLSMGQGDYTF.